One sample yielded the 28 T cell receptor beta chains listed below, sequenced in a study of blood T cell repertoires in COVID-19. TCRdb's copy holds only in-frame clones and misses some; the assay was immunoSEQ multiplex PCR. The repertoire holds 250,000 or so clones, with more than 75% as singletons. The specimen was peripheral blood. The receptor set was obtained from a woman aged 60-75 years with COVID-19, enrolled during active disease.

The gene calls are TRBV5-1 and TRBJ2-6; 8 bases are a match to TRBD1. The CDR3 contains 14 residues. The J segment lost 13 bases and the V segment lost 4 bases, leaving 10 bases of the junction unmatched. Germline lookup yields CDR1 SGHRS and CDR2 YFSETQ. The CDR3 here is CASSLQGALRVLTF. The CDR3 coding sequence is TGCGCCAGCAGCCTGCAGGGGGCCCTCCGGGTCCTGACTTTC.

The CDR3 nucleotides are TGTGCCAGCAGTATGACAGGGAATGGCTACACCTTC. Its protein product is CASSMTGNGYTF. The chain combines TRBV28 with TRBJ1-2, with 7 bases lining up with TRBD1. CDR1 and CDR2 (germline): MDHEN, SYDVKM. This CDR3 contains 12 residues. The V and J ends lost 5 bases and 6 bases, in that order; junction bases with no gene match: 3.

This rearrangement joins TRBV9 to TRBJ1-4; 7 nucleotides agree with TRBD1. The CDR3 length is 15 residues. J gave up 5 bases and V 3 bases, and 7 bases lay outside the gene matches. Germline assignment: CDR1 SGDLS and CDR2 YYNGEE. The CDR3 protein is CASSGPGGSNEKLFF. In nucleotides, the CDR3 is TGTGCCAGCAGCGGTCCAGGGGGAAGCAATGAAAAACTGTTTTTT. The entire variable domain, with the rest obtained from reference TRBV9 and TRBJ1-4, is as follows: DSGVTQTPKHLITATGQRVTLRCSPRSGDLSVYWYQQSLDQGLQFLIQYYNGEERAKGNILERFSAQQFPDLHSELNLSSLELGDSALYFCASSGPGGSNEKLFFGSGTQLSVL.

The V call is TRBV10-3, the J call TRBJ1-1, with a tentative D call TRBD1 (6 bases). The V and J ends lost 4 bases and 11 bases respectively, with 17 bases between them. Germline CDR1 and CDR2: ENHRY and SYGVKD. This CDR3 spans 13 amino acids. CDR3 protein: CAISAWGDTGAFF. CDR3 nucleotides: TGTGCCATCAGTGCTTGGGGTGATACAGGGGCTTTCTTT.

The V call is TRBV5-1, the J call TRBJ2-7, with D maybe TRBD2 (6 bases). The CDR3 covers 14 residues. CDR1 is SGHRS and CDR2 is YFSETQ in the germline V gene. The germline V and J ends were trimmed by 0 bases and 5 bases, with 12 bases remaining between them. CDR3 loop: CASSLDGGFNEQYF. In DNA, the CDR3 is TGCGCCAGCAGCTTGGATGGAGGGTTTAACGAGCAGTACTTC.

The V and J genes are TRBV7-3 and TRBJ2-5; the D is unclear. Germline assignment: CDR1 SGHTA and CDR2 FQGTGA. The germline V and J ends were trimmed by 6 bases and 2 bases, with 10 bases remaining between them. The CDR3 is 13 residues long. CDR3 sequence (DNA): TGTGCCAGCAGTCCTCCTAAGCAAGAGACCCAGTACTTC. Residues: CASSPPKQETQYF. The full variable domain, rest sourced from reference TRBV7-3 and TRBJ2-5, is GAGVSQTPSNKVTEKGKYVELRCDPISGHTALYWYRQSLGQGPEFLIYFQGTGAADDSGLPNDRFFAVRPEGSVSTLKIQRTERGDSAVYLCASSPPKQETQYFGPGTRLLVL.

This clone was observed once. This chain connects TRBV6-5 to TRBJ2-1, with TRBD1 matching over 7 bases. After removal of 6 bases from V and 5 bases from J, the junction contained 7 bases not matched to a gene. CDR1 is MNHEY, CDR2 SVGAGI, per germline. The CDR3 runs 14 residues. The CDR3, as DNA: TGTGCCAGCAGCCGGGGACAGCCAGACAATGAGCAGTTCTTC. Its protein is CASSRGQPDNEQFF.

The chain carries TRBV10-3 and TRBJ1-5; D uncertain. Germline CDR1 and CDR2: ENHRY and SYGVKD. V was shortened by 8 bases and J by 0 bases, with 14 bases between the two germline ends. The CDR3 length is 15 residues. CDR3: CAIGYSSNSNQPQHF. The CDR3 DNA sequence: TGTGCCATCGGGTACAGCTCCAATAGCAATCAGCCCCAGCATTTT.

This clone turned up a few times. V and J are TRBV2 and TRBJ1-1, with 10 bases matching TRBD1. With V trimmed by 6 bases and J by 4 bases, 2 bases remained unmatched. Germline assignment: CDR1 SNHLY and CDR2 FYNNEI. The CDR3 is made up of 13 amino acids. The CDR3 region is CASRGQGGTEAFF. As DNA, the CDR3 is TGTGCCAGCAGAGGACAGGGGGGCACTGAAGCTTTCTTT.

Regarding this clone: The same CDR3 arises from other DNA sequences in this sample as well. The V call is TRBV28, the J call TRBJ2-1; TRBD2 matches at 10 bases. The V gene's germline CDR1 is MDHEN and CDR2 SYDVKM. V gave up 4 bases and J gave up 10 bases; unmatched junction bases: 1. The CDR3 has 12 amino acids. The CDR3 nucleotides read TGTGCCAGCAGTTCTAGCGGGAGAGAGCAGTTCTTC. It specifies CASSSSGREQFF.

The rearrangement links TRBV6-4 to TRBJ1-1; D is unclear. The CDR3 totals 13 residues. Germline V gives CDR1 MRHNA, CDR2 SNTAGT. Trimming shortened V by 4 bases and J by 5 bases, and 11 bases separated the two germline ends. CDR3: CASSATPRTEAFF. CDR3 bases: TGTGCCAGCAGTGCAACTCCCCGGACTGAAGCTTTCTTT.

Here the CDR3 DNA reads TGTGCCAGCAGTCCGGGACAGAGCTCCTATAATTCACCCCTCCACTTT. Protein: CASSPGQSSYNSPLHF. This chain uses TRBV27 with TRBJ1-6; 7 bases are shared with TRBD1. Germline loops: CDR1 MNHEY, CDR2 SMNVEV (reference sequence). This CDR3 is 16 amino acids long. Trimming cost V 5 bases and J 0 bases; bases outside gene matches: 4.

This sequence joins TRBV5-4 and TRBJ2-7, with TRBD1 matching over 12 bases. CDR3 length equals 15 residues. CDR1 is SGHNT, CDR2 YYREEE, per germline (reference sequence). The J segment lost 5 bases and the V segment lost 3 bases, leaving 6 bases of the junction unmatched. The CDR3 DNA reads TGTGCCAGCAGCTATTCCGGGACAGGGGGCGACGAGCAGTACTTC. Translated: CASSYSGTGGDEQYF.

The V call is TRBV30, the J call TRBJ2-2; TRBD1 is a possible D gene (5 bases). There are 14 residues in the CDR3. The V gene's germline CDR1 is GTSNPN and CDR2 SVGIG (reference sequence). The V end was cut by 0 bases, the J end by 4 bases, with 9 bases between. CDR3 residues: CAWSVGLRTGELFF. In DNA, the CDR3 is TGTGCCTGGAGTGTGGGGCTCCGCACCGGGGAGCTGTTTTTT.

This clone was found once. DNA for the CDR3: TGTGCCTGGAGCGCCGGGACTAGCGGGATCGGGGAGACCCAGTACTTC. It translates to CAWSAGTSGIGETQYF. The chain joins TRBV30 to TRBJ2-5, with 13 bases fitting TRBD2. J gave up 5 bases and V 3 bases, and 9 bases lay outside the gene matches. This CDR3 has 16 amino acids. CDR1 is GTSNPN, CDR2 SVGIG, per germline (reference sequence).

This chain joins TRBV11-3 and TRBJ2-5, with 11 bases lining up with TRBD2. There are 17 residues in the CDR3. Losses at the gene ends were 5 bases for V and 1 base for J; bases not matched to a gene: 9. Germline loops: CDR1 SGHNT, CDR2 YENEEA. This CDR3 reads CASSLRLAGTFQETQYF. The CDR3 nucleotides are TGTGCCAGCAGCCTCAGACTAGCGGGAACCTTCCAAGAGACCCAGTACTTC.

This clone was picked up a small number of times. The chain combines TRBV19 with TRBJ1-3, with D possibly being TRBD1 (5 bases). With 9 bases removed from V and 1 base from J, the gap between germline ends came to 10 bases. The germline V gene encodes CDR1 LNHDA and CDR2 SQIVND (reference sequence). The CDR3 extends over 13 amino acids. CDR3 amino acids: CASFGGSGNTIYF. CDR3 in DNA: TGTGCCAGCTTCGGGGGGTCTGGAAACACCATATATTTT.

The chain joins TRBV7-2 to TRBJ2-7, with 14 bases matching TRBD2. CDR1 and CDR2 from the germline V gene are SGHTA and FQGNSA. After removal of 4 bases from V and 4 bases from J, the junction contained 12 bases not matched to a gene. CDR3 length equals 18 residues. The CDR3 bases are TGTGCCAGCAGCTCCGGGACTAGCGGGAGAGCTTGGGGTTACGAGCAGTACTTC. This translates into CASSSGTSGRAWGYEQYF. Supplemented by reference TRBV7-2 and TRBJ2-7, the full variable domain reads GAGVSQSPSNKVTEKGKDVELRCDPISGHTALYWYRQSLGQGLEFLIYFQGNSAPDKSGLPSDRFSAERTGGSVSTLTIQRTQQEDSAVYLCASSSGTSGRAWGYEQYFGPGTRLTVT.

Here the CDR3 DNA reads TGTGCCAGCAGCCTTGGCCCGAACACTGAAGCTTTCTTT. Amino acids: CASSLGPNTEAFF. The V gene is TRBV11-3, the J gene TRBJ1-1, with D uncertain. V was trimmed by 5 bases and J by 1 base, leaving 8 bases between them. The germline CDR1 and CDR2 sequences are SGHNT and YENEEA. The CDR3 covers 13 residues.

The chain uses TRBV6-2 or TRBV6-3 and TRBJ2-1; TRBD2 is a possible D gene (7 bases). The V gene lost 0 bases and the J gene lost 6 bases, with 18 bases spanning the gap. Germline V gene sequence: CDR1 MNHEY, CDR2 SVGEGT. This CDR3 region has 17 residues. CDR3 DNA sequence: TGTGCCAGCAGTTACTCCGGCGGGGGCCTACTAATCAATGAGCAGTTCTTC. It translates to CASSYSGGGLLINEQFF.

This clone showed up just once. The V and J genes are TRBV28 and TRBJ2-2; tentative D call: TRBD1 (5 bases). V gave up 6 bases and J gave up 3 bases, with 8 bases separating them. Germline V gene data show CDR1 as MDHEN and CDR2 as SYDVKM. The CDR3 length is 13 residues. CDR3 in DNA: TGTGCCAGCAGCACAGGAGACACCGGGGAGCTGTTTTTT. Translating it yields CASSTGDTGELFF.

The rearrangement joins TRBV5-1 to TRBJ2-2, with 13 bases identical to TRBD2. V trimming: 4 bases; J trimming: 7 bases; junction bases outside the gene matches: 7. The CDR3 extends over 16 amino acids. Germline-derived CDR1 and CDR2 are SGHRS and YFSETQ. The CDR3 sequence is CASSQTSGRAGGELFF. CDR3 DNA: TGCGCCAGCAGCCAAACTAGCGGGAGGGCCGGCGGGGAGCTGTTTTTT.

The chain couples TRBV5-8 to TRBJ2-2; D gene unclear. V shed 4 bases and J shed 3 bases, with 13 bases lying between them. The germline gives CDR1 SGHTS, CDR2 YDEGEE. The CDR3 consists of 15 residues. The CDR3 nucleotides are TGTGCCAGCAGCCTCTTGGGCAAGTACACCGGGGAGCTGTTTTTT. It codes for CASSLLGKYTGELFF.

The V call is TRBV7-3, the J call TRBJ2-3; perhaps TRBD2 as D (5 bases). The CDR3 extends over 15 amino acids. V gave up 4 bases and J gave up 4 bases, with 15 bases separating them. The germline V gene has CDR1 SGHTA and CDR2 FQGTGA. Here the CDR3 reads CASSSGLSRADTQYF. The CDR3 DNA reads TGTGCCAGCAGCTCCGGACTTTCTAGAGCAGATACGCAGTATTTT.

The J gene is TRBJ2-6, the V gene TRBV7-3; D uncertain. With 5 bases removed from V and 0 bases from J, the gap between germline ends came to 11 bases. The CDR3 spans 16 residues. Germline lookup yields CDR1 SGHTA and CDR2 FQGTGA. The CDR3 DNA reads TGTGCCAGCAGCCCCGCCTTTAGCTCTGGGGCCAACGTCCTGACTTTC. Amino acids: CASSPAFSSGANVLTF.

This clone was observed a few times. The CDR3 loop reads CASSFRTGGNWQYF. CDR3 DNA: TGTGCCAGCAGTTTCCGGACAGGGGGAAATTGGCAGTACTTC. The rearrangement joins TRBV6-2 or TRBV6-3 to TRBJ2-7; 10 bases match TRBD1. The CDR3 is 14 amino acids. Germline values: CDR1 MNHEY, CDR2 SVGEGT. With 4 bases clipped from V and 9 bases from J, the junction kept 9 bases outside the gene matches.

The chain employs TRBV28 and TRBJ2-2; D is possibly TRBD1 (5 bases). The CDR3 is 15 amino acids. In germline, CDR1 is MDHEN, CDR2 SYDVKM. With 2 bases removed from V and 6 bases from J, the gap between germline ends came to 13 bases. The CDR3 loop is CASSLRSGAAGELFF. For the CDR3, the DNA is TGTGCCAGCAGTTTAAGATCTGGGGCGGCCGGGGAGCTGTTTTTT.

For this clone: This same CDR3 is encoded by further DNA sequences in the sample. V gene TRBV20-1 combines with J gene TRBJ1-5; unclear D gene. Between the trimmed V and J ends, which lost 1 base and 6 bases, there was a span of 4 bases. Germline V gene lookup returns CDR1 DFQATT and CDR2 SNEGSKA (reference sequence). This CDR3 is built from 11 residues. The CDR3 reads CSARVGQPQHF. The CDR3 nucleotides are TGCAGTGCTAGAGTCGGTCAGCCCCAGCATTTT.